This TCR beta chain was identified in a study of identical twins. This clonotype was counted only a few times. As yet, its antigen is unknown. Regarding the study as a whole: These conclusions were based on statistical analysis (cross-sectional, not following the same donors). Within cord blood, abundant beta clonotypes carried fewer insertions, but memory repertoires showed no such trend.

CDR3 length: 14 residues. Germline CDR1 reads SGHVS; CDR2 reads FQNEAQ. Trimming stripped 6 bases from V and 0 bases from J, with 9 bases between. A universal primer site was incorporated via template switching, and the cDNA contained unique molecular identifiers. In TCRdb, the 5' RACE reads were re-called with MiXCR into one record per CDR3 protein. This table holds 600,000 to 850,000 distinct CDR3 sequences, 15% to 20% found once. This sample also belongs to another study, concerning T cells expressing NK-cell markers. That study reports: It was from sorted CD3+CD56+NKG2C+, CD3+CD56+NKG2C- and CD3+CD56-NKG2C+ T cells that TCR beta repertoires came.

The J gene is TRBJ2-1, the V gene TRBV7-8, with TRBD2 as a possible D gene (6 bases). This sequence originates from a woman aged 18-29 years in good health. The sequenced sample was PBMCs. CDR3 DNA sequence: TGTGCCAGCAGATCGGACTACTCCTACAATGAGCAGTTCTTC. Encoded protein: CASRSDYSYNEQFF.